The 22 T cell receptor beta chains in this list originate from one sample, sequenced in a study of blood T cell repertoires in COVID-19. The repertoire was sequenced with immunoSEQ multiplex PCR; TCRdb's copy has only in-frame clones and lacks some. Of about 410,000 clones listed, around 91% are singletons. The sequencing input was peripheral blood. The receptors here all came from a woman in her 40s with COVID-19, enrolled during active disease.

This clone has only one observation. CDR3 sequence reads: CASSLRQGLNEKLFF. In nucleotides, the CDR3 is TGTGCCAGCAGTTTAAGACAGGGGCTTAATGAAAAACTGTTTTTT. The chain combines TRBV6-5 with TRBJ1-4; 8 bases align to TRBD1. Germline CDR1 reads MNHEY; CDR2 reads SVGAGI. The CDR3 has 15 amino acids. J gave up 4 bases and V 4 bases, and 5 bases lay outside the gene matches.

The genes are TRBV6-2 or TRBV6-3 and TRBJ2-1; D remains unclear. The CDR3 totals 12 residues. V lost 6 bases to trimming and J lost 3 bases, with 6 bases between them. CDR1 is MNHEY and CDR2 is SVGEGT in the germline V gene. The CDR3 reads CASSPRYNEQFF. The DNA for the CDR3 is TGTGCCAGCAGCCCTCGCTACAATGAGCAGTTCTTC.

The V gene is TRBV11-2, the J gene TRBJ2-5; the D is unclear. Trimming took off 2 bases at V and 4 bases at J, with 8 bases between the two ends. In germline, CDR1 is SGHAT, CDR2 FQNNGV. CDR3 length: 13 amino acids. The chain's CDR3 is CASSLIQAETQYF. CDR3 nucleotide sequence: TGTGCCAGCAGCTTAATCCAGGCAGAGACCCAGTACTTC.

The chain recombines TRBV7-3 with TRBJ1-2, with 9 bases lining up with TRBD1. Germline loops: CDR1 SGHTA, CDR2 FQGTGA. This CDR3 spans 13 amino acids. Losses at the gene ends were 5 bases for V and 7 bases for J; bases not matched to a gene: 5. This CDR3 is CASSVDRGFGYTF. CDR3 sequence (DNA): TGTGCCAGCAGCGTCGACAGGGGGTTTGGCTACACCTTC.

The chain is built from TRBV25-1 and TRBJ2-1; 11 bases match TRBD1. V lost 2 bases and J lost 6; bases outside the gene matches: 6. Per the germline V gene, CDR1 is MGHDK and CDR2 is SYGVNS. The CDR3 is 16 residues long. The CDR3 protein is CASSERGQGVSNEQFF. The CDR3, as DNA: TGTGCCAGCAGTGAAAGGGGACAGGGGGTCTCCAATGAGCAGTTCTTC.

The chain carries TRBV15 and TRBJ1-6, with TRBD1 matching 9 bases. Germline V gives CDR1 LNHNV, CDR2 YYDKDF (reference sequence). With V trimmed by 3 bases and J by 7 bases, 1 base remained unmatched. This CDR3 spans 14 amino acids. The CDR3 nucleotides read TGTGCCACCAGCAGCGGACAGGGGAATTCACCCCTCCACTTT. This codes for CATSSGQGNSPLHF.

The genes are TRBV6-5 and TRBJ1-5; no definite D call. Trimming shortened V by 6 bases and J by 0 bases, and 6 bases separated the two germline ends. The CDR3 sequence is 13 residues long. The V gene's germline CDR1 is MNHEY and CDR2 SVGAGI. The CDR3 sequence: CASRENSNQPQHF. The CDR3 nucleotides are TGTGCCAGCAGGGAGAATAGCAATCAGCCCCAGCATTTT.

CDR3 residues: CASSPIRDSYGYTF. The DNA for the CDR3 is TGTGCCAGCAGTCCCATCAGGGATAGCTATGGCTACACCTTC. The V call is TRBV6-2 or TRBV6-3, the J call TRBJ1-2; D may be TRBD1 (5 bases). The CDR3 consists of 14 residues. The V end was cut by 5 bases, the J end by 4 bases, with 14 bases between. The germline gives CDR1 MNHEY, CDR2 SVGEGT.

As concerns this clone: The germline gene is not matched at one end of the junction; a read error may be the cause. J is TRBJ1-5 and V is TRBV28; D gene unclear. Germline V gives CDR1 MDHEN, CDR2 SYDVKM. The CDR3 contains 12 residues. The CDR3 loop is CASSFSIQPQHF. The CDR3 DNA is TGTGCCAGCAGTTTTAGCATTCAGCCCCAGCATTTT.

DNA for the CDR3: TGTGCCAGCAGCATCCCCGGGACAGATAGCAATCAGCCCCAGCATTTT. Encoded protein: CASSIPGTDSNQPQHF. J is TRBJ1-5 and V is TRBV21-1; the D call in the table, TRBD1, was not verified against the DNA. TRBV21-1 is marked as a pseudogene. The CDR3 totals 16 residues.

The J gene is TRBJ2-3, the V gene TRBV19; 10 bases are a match to TRBD2. The germline CDR1 and CDR2 sequences are LNHDA and SQIVND (reference sequence). The CDR3 loop spans 14 amino acids. Unmatched junction bases numbered 4, after V lost 5 bases and J lost 5 bases. CDR3 sequence (DNA): TGTGCCAGTAGTTTCAGCGGGGGGGTAGATACGCAGTATTTT. Amino acids: CASSFSGGVDTQYF.

The gene calls are TRBV7-3 and TRBJ1-2; TRBD1 aligns across 9 bases. From germline, CDR1 is SGHTA and CDR2 FQGTGA. CDR3 length: 18 amino acids. J was trimmed by 5 bases and V by 1 base; bases with no gene match: 14. The CDR3 reads CASSLIRQGGPREYGYTF. CDR3 nucleotides: TGTGCCAGCAGCTTAATAAGACAGGGGGGCCCAAGGGAGTATGGCTACACCTTC.

The rearrangement uses TRBV5-1 and TRBJ1-3; no clear D gene. This CDR3 has 18 residues. Looked up from germline, CDR1 is SGHRS and CDR2 is YFSETQ. The V and J ends lost 4 bases and 0 bases respectively, with 20 bases between them. The CDR3 bases are TGCGCCAGCAGCCAATCTGGTCTCAGTCCTCTCTCTGGAAACACCATATATTTT. It yields the protein CASSQSGLSPLSGNTIYF.

The genes are TRBV5-1 and TRBJ1-1; TRBD1 aligns across 8 bases. This CDR3 has 15 residues. With V trimmed by 2 bases and J by 1 base, 4 bases remained unmatched. Germline CDR1 SGHRS, CDR2 YFSETQ. This CDR3 is CASSFQGAANTEAFF. The DNA of the CDR3 is TGCGCCAGCAGCTTCCAGGGGGCAGCGAACACTGAAGCTTTCTTT.

This clone occurred once. This sequence joins TRBV6-2 or TRBV6-3 and TRBJ2-4; 8 nucleotides match TRBD2. Germline values: CDR1 MNHEY, CDR2 SVGEGT. The CDR3 is 13 amino acids. The junction had 3 bases not matched to a gene; V was cut back by 4 bases and J by 7 bases. The CDR3 region has the DNA TGTGCCAGCAGTTGGGAGCGGGGGAACATTCAGTACTTC. Protein sequence: CASSWERGNIQYF.

The J gene is TRBJ1-2, the V gene TRBV7-6; 7 positions agree with TRBD1. Germline CDR1 reads SGHVS; CDR2 reads FNYEAQ. This CDR3 is 15 amino acids long. With V trimmed by 3 bases and J by 2 bases, 6 bases remained unmatched. This CDR3 reads CASSFNRGVNYGYTF. In nucleotides, the CDR3 is TGTGCCAGCAGCTTCAACAGGGGAGTCAACTATGGCTACACCTTC.

This chain links TRBV6-5 with TRBJ1-4, with a weak D call TRBD1 (6 bases). The CDR3 has 16 amino acids. From germline, CDR1 is MNHEY and CDR2 SVGAGI. The V gene lost 2 bases and the J gene lost 5 bases, with 15 bases spanning the gap. This CDR3 is CASSYRGTHSNEKLFF. CDR3 nucleotide sequence: TGTGCCAGCAGTTACAGGGGGACGCACTCAAATGAAAAACTGTTTTTT.

This chain joins TRBV7-2 and TRBJ2-1, with 12 bases identical to TRBD2. CDR1 is SGHTA and CDR2 is FQGNSA in the germline V gene. The CDR3 is 18 amino acids. The V and J ends lost 1 base and 3 bases, in that order; junction bases with no gene match: 7. CDR3 sequence reads: CASSLDASGRALYNEQFF. CDR3 coding DNA: TGTGCCAGCAGCTTAGATGCTAGCGGGAGGGCCCTCTACAATGAGCAGTTCTTC.

The J gene is TRBJ2-1, the V gene TRBV29-1; no clear D gene. The CDR3 is 14 residues long. Trimming removed 2 bases at V and 1 base at J, with 9 bases between. Germline-derived CDR1 and CDR2 are SQVTM and ANQGSEA. CDR3 DNA sequence: TGCAGCGTTGAACTCCCGGGTTCCTACAATGAGCAGTTCTTC. Its protein product is CSVELPGSYNEQFF.

The gene calls are TRBV19 and TRBJ1-4; TRBD1 matches 12 bases. The germline V gene has CDR1 LNHDA and CDR2 SQIVND (reference sequence). The CDR3 has 17 residues. J lost 6 bases, V lost 8 bases, and 13 bases had no gene match. The CDR3 here is CASEGLRDRGQDEKLFF. CDR3 coding DNA: TGTGCCAGTGAGGGCCTCCGGGACAGGGGGCAGGATGAAAAACTGTTTTTT.

This chain connects TRBV3-1 (or the pseudogene TRBV3-2) to TRBJ1-2, with D possibly matching TRBD1 (6 bases). V lost 0 bases and J 4 bases, leaving 9 bases between the germline ends. The CDR3 consists of 14 residues. The germline V gene has CDR1 LGHDT and CDR2 YNNKEL (reference sequence). The CDR3 loop reads CASSQDPRGYGYTF. The CDR3 DNA is TGTGCCAGCAGCCAAGATCCCAGGGGCTATGGCTACACCTTC.

J is TRBJ2-7 and V is TRBV19, with 10 bases fitting TRBD2. Trimming at V came to 3 bases and at J to 3 bases, leaving 8 bases not matched to a gene. The CDR3 is made up of 16 amino acids. CDR1 is LNHDA and CDR2 is SQIVND in the germline V gene (reference sequence). In nucleotides, the CDR3 is TGTGCCAGTAGTATGATCCTAGCGGGAGTCAACTACGAGCAGTACTTC. Protein product: CASSMILAGVNYEQYF.